Listed here are 30 T cell receptor beta chains from one sample, sequenced in a study of graft-versus-host responses after intestinal transplantation. Produced via immunoSEQ multiplex PCR; TCRdb's table is partial and in-frame only. The repertoire holds some 10,000 clones, with around 73% as singletons. Lymphocytes (intraepithelial and lamina propria) were released by processing the graft tissue. This specimen was ileum tissue, taken 527 days after intestinal transplant. The receptors derive from a human patient who received an intestinal transplant, so some T cells may come from the graft donor.

CDR3 nucleotide sequence: TGTGCCAGTAATGTGGGGGCTGCCTATAATTCACCCCTCCACTTT. Its protein is CASNVGAAYNSPLHF. J is TRBJ1-6 and V is TRBV19; D is perhaps TRBD1 (6 bases). This CDR3 comprises 15 residues. V gave up 7 bases and J gave up 2 bases, with 12 bases separating them. Germline-derived CDR1 and CDR2 are LNHDA and SQIVND (reference sequence).

This clone was counted once. The J gene is TRBJ2-3, the V gene TRBV6-5; 7 positions agree with TRBD2. Germline-derived CDR1 and CDR2 are MNHEY and SVGAGI. This CDR3 contains 15 residues. The V and J ends lost 7 bases and 1 base, in that order; junction bases with no gene match: 8. Written as DNA, the CDR3 is TGTGCCAGCACCGACGTACGGGGGGGCACAGATACGCAGTATTTT. It codes for CASTDVRGGTDTQYF.

The CDR3 DNA reads TGTGCCAGCAGCTTAGTAGGTCGCAGCGGGCCTAGAGGAGATACGCAGTATTTT. This codes for CASSLVGRSGPRGDTQYF. The chain has TRBV11-2 and TRBJ2-3; TRBD2 might be the D (6 bases). This CDR3 contains 18 residues. The germline CDR1 and CDR2 sequences are SGHAT and FQNNGV. V was trimmed by 1 base and J by 5 bases, leaving 22 bases between them.

This clone has only a few counts. CDR3 loop: CAIPRTGSNDSPLHF. The CDR3 nucleotides read TGTGCCATCCCTCGGACAGGTTCTAACGATTCACCCCTCCACTTT. The rearrangement uses TRBV6-1 and TRBJ1-6, with 7 bases aligning to TRBD1. The germline V gene encodes CDR1 MNHNS and CDR2 SASEGT. After removal of 10 bases from V and 8 bases from J, the junction contained 14 bases not matched to a gene. This CDR3 has 15 amino acids.

The chain recombines TRBV28 with TRBJ1-1; 7 positions match TRBD1. CDR1 and CDR2 from the germline V gene are MDHEN and SYDVKM. V lost 4 bases and J lost 0; bases outside the gene matches: 5. The CDR3 length is 15 residues. CDR3 DNA sequence: TGTGCCAGCAGTTCCATGGGACAGATGAACACTGAAGCTTTCTTT. This gives the protein CASSSMGQMNTEAFF.

The rearrangement links TRBV11-3 to TRBJ2-5; TRBD2 matches 12 bases. The V gene end was trimmed by 5 bases and the J gene end by 5 bases; junction bases not matched to a gene: 21. The germline CDR1 and CDR2 sequences are SGHNT and YENEEA. The CDR3 is 20 amino acids. The CDR3: CASSGDRGLAGPKSEETQYF. The CDR3 nucleotides are TGTGCCAGCAGCGGAGATAGAGGACTAGCGGGACCTAAAAGTGAGGAGACCCAGTACTTC.

The V and J genes are TRBV30 and TRBJ2-1; unclear D gene. V lost 5 bases to trimming and J lost 4 bases, with 12 bases between them. Germline CDR1 is GTSNPN and CDR2 is SVGIG (reference sequence). This CDR3 contains 13 residues. The CDR3 loop reads CAWVRTVYNEQFF. The CDR3, as DNA: TGTGCCTGGGTCCGTACCGTGTACAATGAGCAGTTCTTC.

The table lists this clone with a few counts. The chain links TRBV5-1 to TRBJ2-5, with D unresolved. The better agreement between TRBJ2-7 and the DNA end casts doubt on the J call. This CDR3 is built from 13 residues. Per germline, CDR1 SGHRS and CDR2 YFSETQ. CDR3 nucleotides: TGCGCCAGCAGCTTGGGACAAAACTACGAGCAGTACTTC. Protein: CASSLGQNYEQYF.

The chain joins TRBV27 to TRBJ2-1; D remains ambiguous. This CDR3 is built from 12 residues. Germline V gene data show CDR1 as MNHEY and CDR2 as SMNVEV (reference sequence). V lost 5 bases and J lost 7, with 9 bases in between. For the CDR3, the DNA is TGTGCCAGCAGTCCCTCCCCGAATGAGCAGTTCTTC. Translated, it gives CASSPSPNEQFF.

Here the CDR3 reads CASSLSRTAPGELFF. CDR3 DNA: TGTGCCAGCAGCTTATCAAGGACTGCACCCGGGGAGCTGTTTTTT. The V and J genes are TRBV7-9 and TRBJ2-2, with D possibly TRBD2 on 5 matching bases. Germline V gene data show CDR1 as SEHNR and CDR2 as FQNEAQ (reference sequence). The CDR3 is 15 amino acids. With 2 bases removed from V and 6 bases from J, the gap between germline ends came to 13 bases.

The chain recombines TRBV11-2 with TRBJ2-7; 7 positions agree with TRBD1. The CDR3 loop spans 13 amino acids. Germline assignment: CDR1 SGHAT and CDR2 FQNNGV. Trimming cost V 5 bases and J 3 bases; bases outside gene matches: 4. This CDR3 reads CASSEGQNYEQYF. CDR3 in DNA: TGTGCCAGCAGCGAGGGACAGAACTACGAGCAGTACTTC.

This clone showed up just once. The chain uses TRBV19 and TRBJ2-1; TRBD2 matches 10 bases. CDR1 and CDR2 (germline): LNHDA, SQIVND (reference sequence). V was clipped by 3 bases and J by 7 bases; unmatched bases: 6. The CDR3 is made up of 15 amino acids. The DNA for the CDR3 is TGTGCCAGTAGTATGGGCCTTAGCGGGGGGAATGAGCAGTTCTTC. Amino acid sequence: CASSMGLSGGNEQFF.

The chain uses TRBV18 and TRBJ2-5; D is perhaps TRBD2 (5 bases). The CDR3 has 15 amino acids. In germline, CDR1 is KGHSH, CDR2 LQKENI. Trimming shortened V by 1 base and J by 4 bases, and 13 bases separated the two germline ends. CDR3 bases: TGTGCCAGCTCACCACGTATGACGGGGAGAGAGACCCAGTACTTC. Protein sequence: CASSPRMTGRETQYF. The complete variable domain, with remaining parts taken from reference TRBV18 and TRBJ2-5, reads NAGVMQNPRHLVRRRGQEARLRCSPMKGHSHVYWYRQLPEEGLKFMVYLQKENIIDESGMPKERFSAEFPKEGPSILRIQQVVRGDSAAYFCASSPRMTGRETQYFGPGTRLLVL.

The rearrangement joins TRBV28 to TRBJ2-7; D possibly corresponds to TRBD2 (5 bases). Germline V gives CDR1 MDHEN, CDR2 SYDVKM. V was shortened by 2 bases and J by 3 bases, with 5 bases between the two germline ends. The CDR3 is made up of 12 amino acids. The CDR3 sequence: CASSLRGYEQYF. For the CDR3, the DNA is TGTGCCAGCAGTTTACGGGGCTACGAGCAGTACTTC.

The V and J genes are TRBV7-2 and TRBJ2-2; D gene uncertain. Trimming took off 1 base at V and 5 bases at J, with 5 bases between the two ends. Per germline, CDR1 SGHTA and CDR2 FQGNSA. This CDR3 spans 13 amino acids. CDR3 nucleotides: TGTGCCAGCAGCTTAGTTCGGACCGGGGAGCTGTTTTTT. Amino acids: CASSLVRTGELFF.

The chain has TRBV28 and TRBJ1-2; D gene ambiguous. V lost 1 base and J lost 4, with 13 bases in between. The CDR3 consists of 15 residues. CDR1 and CDR2 (germline): MDHEN, SYDVKM. The CDR3, as DNA: TGTGCCAGCAGTTTATTAAGGCAGGCCCCCTATGGCTACACCTTC. Protein: CASSLLRQAPYGYTF.

The chain recombines TRBV6-5 with TRBJ2-2; 10 bases agree with TRBD2. Germline values: CDR1 MNHEY, CDR2 SVGAGI. CDR3 length: 16 residues. J lost 1 base, V lost 4 bases, and 3 bases had no gene match. The CDR3 DNA is TGTGCCAGCAGTTTTACTAGCGGGGTGAACACCGGGGAGCTGTTTTTT. It encodes CASSFTSGVNTGELFF.

This clone has just one count. The rearrangement joins TRBV7-2 to TRBJ2-7, with a tentative D call TRBD2 (6 bases). Trimming took off 2 bases at V and 4 bases at J, with 15 bases between the two ends. CDR3 length: 15 amino acids. Germline V gene data show CDR1 as SGHTA and CDR2 as FQGNSA. CDR3: CASSLLPGERYEQYF. CDR3 nucleotide sequence: TGTGCCAGCAGCTTATTGCCGGGAGAGAGATACGAGCAGTACTTC.

J is TRBJ2-5 and V is TRBV7-6; D is perhaps TRBD1 or TRBD2 (6 bases each). The germline V and J ends were trimmed by 3 bases and 5 bases, with 16 bases remaining between them. CDR3 length: 15 residues. Per germline, CDR1 SGHVS and CDR2 FNYEAQ. CDR3 coding DNA: TGTGCCAGCAGCTTTAGGCCGGGGGCAGAGGAGACCCAGTACTTC. Its translation is CASSFRPGAEETQYF.

The chain combines TRBV11-2 with TRBJ2-5, with a tentative D call TRBD2 (5 bases). The CDR3 is made up of 14 amino acids. The germline V gene encodes CDR1 SGHAT and CDR2 FQNNGV. Trimming pared 3 bases from V and 7 bases from J, leaving 15 bases between. CDR3 in amino acids: CASSLEAVVGTQYF. CDR3 DNA: TGTGCCAGCAGCTTGGAGGCGGTAGTCGGGACCCAGTACTTC.

V is TRBV14 and J is TRBJ1-2, with a weak D call TRBD1 (5 bases). The germline V and J ends were trimmed by 5 bases and 4 bases, with 14 bases remaining between them. CDR3 size: 14 residues. The germline CDR1 and CDR2 sequences are SGHDN and FVKESK. CDR3 loop: CASSSRDGLYGYTF. Written as DNA, the CDR3 is TGTGCCAGCAGCAGCCGGGACGGCCTCTATGGCTACACCTTC.

The J gene is TRBJ2-2, the V gene TRBV18, with TRBD1 identical over 8 bases. The CDR3 consists of 17 residues. Looked up from germline, CDR1 is KGHSH and CDR2 is LQKENI. Trimming cost V 5 bases and J 0 bases; bases outside gene matches: 8. CDR3 sequence reads: CASSSQGQGPNTGELFF. The DNA of the CDR3 is TGTGCCAGCTCATCCCAAGGACAGGGCCCGAACACCGGGGAGCTGTTTTTT. Full variable domain (remainder filled in from reference TRBV18 and TRBJ2-2): NAGVMQNPRHLVRRRGQEARLRCSPMKGHSHVYWYRQLPEEGLKFMVYLQKENIIDESGMPKERFSAEFPKEGPSILRIQQVVRGDSAAYFCASSSQGQGPNTGELFFGEGSRLTVL.

This chain links TRBV5-4 with TRBJ1-5, with D perhaps TRBD1 (5 bases). The V end was cut by 4 bases, the J end by 3 bases, with 11 bases between. The V gene's germline CDR1 is SGHNT and CDR2 YYREEE (reference sequence). The CDR3 runs 14 residues. CDR3 bases: TGTGCCAGCAGCGTGGGACCGAACAATCAGCCCCAGCATTTT. It is translated as CASSVGPNNQPQHF.

The chain employs TRBV2 and TRBJ2-5; D assignment may be TRBD1 or TRBD2 (6 bases each). The tail of the sequence fits TRBJ2-7 better, so the J call may be wrong. The CDR3 is 15 residues long. Per germline, CDR1 SNHLY and CDR2 FYNNEI. CDR3 sequence (DNA): TGTGCCAGCAGTGTAAGGGGGGTAGTCTACTACGAGCAGTACTTC. As protein: CASSVRGVVYYEQYF.

V gene TRBV29-1 combines with J gene TRBJ2-4; possibly TRBD1 for D (6 bases). The CDR3 runs 15 residues. Germline-derived CDR1 and CDR2 are SQVTM and ANQGSEA. The ends were cut back, 7 bases at V and 6 bases at J, with 22 bases in the middle. The CDR3 loop is CSAKQGVRGINIQYF. The DNA of the CDR3 is TGCAGCGCCAAACAAGGTGTGAGGGGGATAAACATTCAGTACTTC.

The J gene is TRBJ2-5, the V gene TRBV6-9; no definite D call. Gene TRBJ2-7 matches the end of the DNA better, so the J call may be wrong. The CDR3 consists of 14 residues. Germline loops: CDR1 MNHGY, CDR2 SVAAGI. CDR3 nucleotides: TGTGCCAGCAGATTGAGAGAGAGCTCCTACGAGCAGTACTTC. Translation: CASRLRESSYEQYF.

This clone was seen a handful of times. This chain uses TRBV5-5 with TRBJ2-1; a possible D gene is TRBD2 (7 bases). V lost 1 base and J lost 8, with 16 bases in between. Germline V lookup: CDR1 SGHKS, CDR2 YYEKEE (reference sequence). The CDR3 is 15 amino acids. The CDR3 DNA follows: TGTGCCAGCAGCTTGTCGGGGGGCAATTGGTATGAGCAGTTCTTC. Its protein is CASSLSGGNWYEQFF.

This chain uses TRBV7-9 with TRBJ2-5; 8 nucleotides agree with TRBD1. This CDR3 is built from 13 residues. Trimming removed 7 bases from V and 4 bases from J; junction bases left unmatched: 5. In germline, CDR1 is SEHNR, CDR2 FQNEAQ (reference sequence). The CDR3 sequence: CASNLDRAETQYF. The CDR3 DNA reads TGTGCCAGCAATTTGGACAGGGCAGAGACCCAGTACTTC.

The V gene is TRBV6-1, the J gene TRBJ2-7; D is unclear. Looked up from germline, CDR1 is MNHNS and CDR2 is SASEGT. V gave up 9 bases and J gave up 2 bases, with 14 bases separating them. CDR3 length: 13 residues. The CDR3 nucleotides read TGTGCCAGTTCCCCACGGATTCCCTACGAGCAGTACTTC. Residues: CASSPRIPYEQYF.

This chain connects TRBV6-5 to TRBJ1-1, with a possible D match to TRBD1 (6 bases). CDR3 size: 13 residues. The germline V gene has CDR1 MNHEY and CDR2 SVGAGI. V was cut by 5 bases and J by 1 base, with 8 bases left in between. The CDR3 here is CASSKTGNTEAFF. CDR3 DNA sequence: TGTGCCAGCAGTAAGACAGGGAACACTGAAGCTTTCTTT.